This T cell receptor beta chain derives from a study of shared clonotypes between healthy human individuals. Study-level results: When naive CD4 clonotypes were compared across several donors, around 5% were shared. Unshared clonotypes carried lower generation probabilities than those common to all four donors.

In the case of this clone: Its cognate antigen is unknown.

The study ran the assay at deep level. DNA at about 190 ng, 25,000 to 35,000 T cell genomes, went into sorted-subset replicate PCRs. The assay was immunoSEQ multiplex PCR, and TCRdb's table has in-frame clones only and misses some. The data contain roughly 2 million clones, nearly 97% of them singletons. There are 14 residues in the CDR3. The ends were cut back, 4 bases at V and 6 bases at J, with 12 bases in the middle. Germline CDR1 ENHRY, CDR2 SYGVKD. This TCR was recovered from a man aged 18 to 29 in good health. The chain joins TRBV10-3 to TRBJ2-2, with D hard to call. Sequenced material: naive CD4+ T cells sorted from blood. Documented subset: CD45RA+ positively selected. Written as DNA, the CDR3 is TGTGCCATCAGTGGTCGGGCCCCGGCCGGGGAGCTGTTTTTT. Translated: CAISGRAPAGELFF.